The 5 T cell receptor beta chains listed next were all sequenced from one sample in a study of T cell responses to AZD1222 COVID-19 vaccine. Sequencing was performed with immunoSEQ multiplex PCR; in TCRdb, only in-frame clones are kept and a portion is missing. The sample records about 110,000 clones, around 92% being singletons. The input for sequencing was peripheral blood, taken 28 days after the second AZD1222 dose. These receptors were collected from an adult who received the AZD1222 COVID-19 vaccine.

This clone was observed a few times. The V gene is TRBV27, the J gene TRBJ2-7; maybe TRBD1 (6 bases). CDR1 and CDR2 (germline): MNHEY, SMNVEV (reference sequence). V lost 6 bases, J lost 6 bases, and 12 bases lay in between. This CDR3 contains 12 residues. CDR3 residues: CASSKGVGEQYF. The CDR3 DNA follows: TGTGCCAGCAGCAAGGGGGTCGGCGAGCAGTACTTC.

This chain connects TRBV18 to TRBJ2-1; D is undetermined. This CDR3 has 15 residues. Germline V lookup: CDR1 KGHSH, CDR2 LQKENI. V lost 1 base to trimming and J lost 6 bases, with 13 bases between them. CDR3 in DNA: TGTGCCAGCTCACCACAGGGAACAAGACTCAATGAGCAGTTCTTC. Protein product: CASSPQGTRLNEQFF.

In its sample, this clone was seen a few times. The chain is built from TRBV6-1 and TRBJ2-1; D remains unclear. In germline, CDR1 is MNHNS, CDR2 SASEGT. CDR3 length equals 12 residues. V lost 2 bases to trimming and J lost 9 bases, with 8 bases between them. The CDR3 protein is CASSEQDSEQFF. CDR3 nucleotide sequence: TGTGCCAGCAGTGAACAGGATAGTGAGCAGTTCTTC.

The chain has TRBV27 and TRBJ2-1, with D unclear. The CDR3 sequence is 12 residues long. V was cut by 1 base and J by 7 bases, with 5 bases left in between. Germline V gives CDR1 MNHEY, CDR2 SMNVEV (reference sequence). This chain's CDR3 is CASSLWGNEQFF. CDR3 in DNA: TGTGCCAGCAGTTTATGGGGTAATGAGCAGTTCTTC.

The gene calls are TRBV11-2 and TRBJ2-7, with D unclear. This CDR3 is built from 14 residues. The V and J ends lost 0 bases and 4 bases respectively, with 10 bases between them. From germline, CDR1 is SGHAT and CDR2 FQNNGV. CDR3 sequence reads: CASSLDLGRYEQYF. The CDR3, as DNA: TGTGCCAGCAGCTTAGATCTGGGCCGGTACGAGCAGTACTTC.